This T cell receptor beta chain was sequenced in a study of blood T cells in healthy people across ages. Through a sample-barcoded 5' primer and a J-beta primer mix, a second PCR was run for roughly 6 to 11 cycles. TCRdb recomputed calls from the 5' RACE reads with MiXCR, one row per CDR3 protein. This sample yields over 1,500,000 distinct CDR3 sequences, of which approximately 39% are seen a single time; roughly 24% belongs to the top ten. Overall study results and limits: In these data, TCR beta diversity tracked strongly with naive T cell percentage.

Germline lookup yields CDR1 SNHLY and CDR2 FYNNEI. The V end lost 7 bases, the J end lost 1 base, and 11 bases lay between the germline ends. This CDR3 spans 15 amino acids. About this clonotype: Its antigen remains unknown.

The sample comprised blood. The source of this sequence is a human donor in good health. The chain carries TRBV2 and TRBJ2-6; tentative D call: TRBD1 (6 bases). CDR3 sequence reads: CASIEGGSGANVLTF. CDR3 nucleotide sequence: TGTGCCAGCATCGAAGGGGGATCTGGGGCCAACGTCCTGACTTTC.